The sample holds many counts of the clone carrying this T cell receptor beta chain. Sampling of bone marrow took place during active disease in every patient. These data are taken from a study of read filtering for tumor transcriptome and immune sequencing. Study in general: Patients were 17 male and approximately 15 female, mean age approximately 60 years, range about 47 to 85.

This library used roughly 400 ng RNA and molecular barcoded adaptors spanning alpha/delta and beta/gamma chains. TCRdb redid the calling of the reads with MiXCR, one entry per CDR3 protein. Of more than 35,000 distinct CDR3 sequences in the sample, about 11% were seen once. Germline V gives CDR1 DFQATT, CDR2 SNEGSKA (reference sequence). The V end was cut by 3 bases, the J end by 2 bases, with 10 bases between. CDR3 size: 13 residues. This rearrangement joins TRBV20-1 to TRBJ1-1; D gene unclear. Sequenced input: a population of CD138-negative cells sorted from bone marrow. This TCR derives from a donor at least 40 years old with multiple myeloma. The CDR3 is CSASESLNTEAFF. The CDR3 DNA follows: TGCAGTGCTAGTGAATCTCTCAACACTGAAGCTTTCTTT.